Detailed here is one T cell receptor (beta chain). Its antigen is as yet unknown. These data come from a study of shared clonotypes between healthy human individuals. The assay was run at deep level. Using immunoSEQ multiplex PCR, the repertoire was profiled, and TCRdb retains in-frame clones only, with some absent. The sample consists of some 2.1 million clones, 93% of them appearing once. CDR3 length: 13 amino acids. V dropped 8 bases and J dropped 5; count of bases not matched to a gene: 4. The V gene's germline CDR1 is MNHEY and CDR2 SVGAGI. As defined, naive CD8 cells were CD45RO-negative and positively selected for CCR7, with terminally differentiated effector memory CD45RA+ cells excluded. Study-level findings and limits: Among a handful of donors, roughly 5.4% of naive CD4 clonotypes were found in common. Compared with memory subsets, naive subsets generally had larger estimated richness. The study found lower generation probabilities in non-shared clonotypes than in those shared by all four donors.

The sequencing input was naive CD8+ T cells from PBMCs. This chain connects TRBV6-5 to TRBJ2-7; TRBD2 matches at 12 bases. The clonotype comes from a young man in good health. Some clones in this sample may be carry-over from other donors' samples. The CDR3 loop reads CASRTSGDHEQYF. Written as DNA, the CDR3 is TGTGCCAGCCGGACTAGCGGGGATCACGAGCAGTACTTC.